This passage covers 10 T cell receptor beta chains from one sample sequenced in a study of blood T cell repertoires in COVID-19. The data were produced by immunoSEQ multiplex PCR, yet TCRdb's version contains in-frame clones alone and is incomplete. The table includes about 140,000 clones, about 86% detected once. The material sequenced was peripheral blood. The source is an older woman with acute or convalescent COVID-19.

The genes are TRBV7-2 and TRBJ2-1; unclear D gene. The V end lost 1 base, the J end lost 5 bases, and 9 bases lay between the germline ends. Germline values: CDR1 SGHTA, CDR2 FQGNSA. The CDR3 has 14 residues. CDR3: CASSLGRYNNEQFF. The DNA of the CDR3 is TGTGCCAGCAGCTTAGGGCGGTATAACAATGAGCAGTTCTTC.

This clone was recorded once. The rearrangement links TRBV6-5 to TRBJ2-2; maybe TRBD1 (6 bases). Germline lookup yields CDR1 MNHEY and CDR2 SVGAGI. V lost 5 bases and J lost 3, with 13 bases in between. The CDR3 spans 15 residues. The CDR3: CASSPARGDTGELFF. CDR3 in DNA: TGTGCCAGCAGTCCCGCCAGGGGTGACACCGGGGAGCTGTTTTTT.

The chain joins TRBV19 to TRBJ2-1, with TRBD1 as a possible D gene (6 bases). Trimming took 4 bases from V and 5 from J, leaving 12 bases between them. The germline gives CDR1 LNHDA, CDR2 SQIVND (reference sequence). The CDR3 totals 14 residues. CDR3 region: CASSTATGNNEQFF. CDR3 coding DNA: TGTGCCAGTAGTACCGCTACAGGGAACAATGAGCAGTTCTTC.

The chain is built from TRBV28 and TRBJ2-7; 9 bases match TRBD1. The CDR3 runs 16 residues. J was trimmed by 3 bases and V by 6 bases; bases with no gene match: 12. Per the germline V gene, CDR1 is MDHEN and CDR2 is SYDVKM. The CDR3 DNA reads TGTGCCAGCAGAGGTACCGGGACAGGGAAGGTCTACGAGCAGTACTTC. Residues: CASRGTGTGKVYEQYF.

This chain's CDR3 is CASSQRAGGPSTQYF. CDR3 DNA: TGTGCCAGCAGCCAACGGGCGGGGGGCCCGAGTACGCAGTATTTT. This chain connects TRBV11-2 to TRBJ2-3, with 8 bases aligning to TRBD2. CDR1 is SGHAT, CDR2 FQNNGV, per germline. V was pared by 5 bases and J by 8 bases, with 12 bases of the junction left unmatched. This CDR3 contains 15 residues.

The chain joins TRBV3-1 (or the pseudogene TRBV3-2) to TRBJ1-2; TRBD1 is a possible D gene (6 bases). Germline CDR1 LGHDT, CDR2 YNNKEL (reference sequence). The CDR3 spans 16 residues. The ends were cut back, 3 bases at V and 3 bases at J, with 17 bases in the middle. The CDR3 DNA follows: TGTGCCAGCAGCCACGCCAACAGGGTAGTGGACTATGGCTACACCTTC. Amino acid sequence: CASSHANRVVDYGYTF.

This chain uses TRBV5-4 with TRBJ1-2; 7 nucleotides line up with TRBD1. Per germline, CDR1 SGHNT and CDR2 YYREEE (reference sequence). The V gene end was trimmed by 2 bases and the J gene end by 0 bases; junction bases not matched to a gene: 4. The CDR3 sequence is 15 residues long. CDR3: CASSFGTASNYGYTF. For the CDR3, the DNA is TGTGCCAGCAGCTTCGGGACAGCATCTAACTATGGCTACACCTTC.

The chain joins TRBV28 to TRBJ1-6; D is unclear. Looked up from germline, CDR1 is MDHEN and CDR2 is SYDVKM. V lost 8 bases to trimming and J lost 7 bases, with 15 bases between them. There are 14 residues in the CDR3. The CDR3 is CASREGIRNSPLHF. As DNA, the CDR3 is TGTGCCAGCCGGGAGGGAATAAGGAATTCACCCCTCCACTTT.

The chain has TRBV29-1 and TRBJ2-3; D not resolved. The V end lost 3 bases, the J end lost 2 bases, and 12 bases lay between the germline ends. The CDR3 runs 14 residues. Germline V lookup: CDR1 SQVTM, CDR2 ANQGSEA. This CDR3 is CSVDTEAVTDTQYF. CDR3 in DNA: TGCAGCGTTGATACAGAAGCAGTCACAGATACGCAGTATTTT.

The chain uses TRBV27 and TRBJ2-7; 8 bases agree with TRBD1. Trimming took 5 bases from V and 2 from J; bases not matched to a gene: 14. CDR3 length: 17 amino acids. Germline values: CDR1 MNHEY, CDR2 SMNVEV (reference sequence). The CDR3 is CASSPTLGQVDPYEQYF. The CDR3 DNA follows: TGTGCCAGCAGTCCGACCTTGGGACAGGTAGACCCCTACGAGCAGTACTTC.